These 27 T cell receptor beta chains were sequenced from one sample in a study of OX40 agonist ivuxolimab in advanced cancers. Clones were sequenced by immunoSEQ multiplex PCR, and TCRdb holds only the in-frame ones, with some missing. Of 70,000 to 100,000 clones listed, about 90% are singletons. The sample consisted of CD4+ or CD8+ T cells sorted from blood, taken in a trial of the OX40 agonist ivuxolimab. The source is an adult with an advanced solid tumor such as melanoma, head and neck, liver or kidney cancer.

The chain is built from TRBV4-1 and TRBJ2-1; 12 bases line up with TRBD2. The V gene's germline CDR1 is MGHRA and CDR2 YSYEKL. CDR3 length: 19 amino acids. V lost 1 base to trimming and J lost 4 bases; unmatched junction nucleotides: 11. The CDR3 coding sequence is TGCGCCAGCAGCCAAGGAGTACTAGCGGGAGGACTACAATACAATGAGCAGTTCTTC. Its protein product is CASSQGVLAGGLQYNEQFF.

This clone was observed a handful of times. This rearrangement joins TRBV11-2 to TRBJ2-7, with D unresolved. Germline CDR1 and CDR2: SGHAT and FQNNGV. CDR3 length: 15 residues. Trimming shortened V by 5 bases and J by 3 bases, and 17 bases separated the two germline ends. The DNA for the CDR3 is TGTGCCAGCAGCCCCTTAAGTGGGCCCCGCTACGAGCAGTACTTC. It is translated as CASSPLSGPRYEQYF.

This clone was recorded only once. V is TRBV6-1 and J is TRBJ2-7; TRBD1 is a possible D gene (6 bases). Trimming removed 5 bases from V and 4 bases from J, with 18 bases in between. The CDR3 is 15 amino acids. Germline CDR1 is MNHNS and CDR2 is SASEGT. The CDR3 coding sequence is TGTGCCAGCAGTACAGGGTCTGGAAAGTCTTACGAGCAGTACTTC. Its protein product is CASSTGSGKSYEQYF.

The chain joins TRBV5-4 to TRBJ2-7; 7 positions agree with TRBD1. Germline V gene lookup returns CDR1 SGHNT and CDR2 YYREEE (reference sequence). There are 14 residues in the CDR3. Germline trimming cut 3 bases from V and 0 bases from J; bases unmatched to any gene: 3. CDR3 nucleotides: TGTGCCAGCAGCTCATGGGACAGCTCCTACGAGCAGTACTTC. As protein: CASSSWDSSYEQYF.

The sample holds one count of this clone. This sequence joins TRBV18 and TRBJ2-5, with D possibly matching TRBD2 (5 bases). The CDR3 covers 16 residues. Germline V gene sequence: CDR1 KGHSH, CDR2 LQKENI. Trimming removed 5 bases from V and 4 bases from J, with 20 bases in between. The CDR3 coding sequence is TGTGCCAGCTCATCCTTAGCACTCCCGGGAACAGAGACCCAGTACTTC. It encodes CASSSLALPGTETQYF.

The V gene is TRBV7-9, the J gene TRBJ2-5; possibly TRBD2 for D (6 bases). The end of the DNA fits TRBJ2-7 better, so the J call may be wrong. The CDR3 spans 15 residues. The germline V gene has CDR1 SEHNR and CDR2 FQNEAQ (reference sequence). Written as DNA, the CDR3 is TGTGCCAGCAGCTTAGCTTTGGGGGGTGGAGACGAGCAGTACTTC. Protein: CASSLALGGGDEQYF.

The rearrangement joins TRBV4-1 to TRBJ2-3, with no clear D. The CDR3 is 14 amino acids. The ends were cut back, 4 bases at V and 1 base at J, with 9 bases in the middle. Germline V lookup: CDR1 MGHRA, CDR2 YSYEKL. This CDR3 reads CASSLEPGTDTQYF. In nucleotides, the CDR3 is TGCGCCAGCAGCCTCGAGCCAGGCACAGATACGCAGTATTTT.

V is TRBV27 and J is TRBJ1-2; perhaps TRBD1 as D (5 bases). Germline CDR1 MNHEY, CDR2 SMNVEV (reference sequence). The V end was cut by 6 bases, the J end by 4 bases, with 15 bases between. The CDR3 totals 14 residues. CDR3 DNA: TGTGCCAGCAGGCGTGGGGCGGGCCCCTATGGCTACACCTTC. Translating it yields CASRRGAGPYGYTF.

This chain joins TRBV7-9 and TRBJ1-1; 7 bases agree with TRBD1. V gave up 3 bases and J gave up 0 bases; unmatched junction bases: 4. The CDR3 runs 15 residues. CDR1 SEHNR and CDR2 FQNEAQ come from the germline V gene (reference sequence). The CDR3 loop reads CASSFPGQMNTEAFF. In nucleotides, the CDR3 is TGTGCCAGCAGCTTTCCGGGACAGATGAACACTGAAGCTTTCTTT.

The chain uses TRBV2 and TRBJ2-2; 8 bases map to TRBD2. Trimming took 4 bases from V and 2 from J; bases not matched to a gene: 9. CDR1 is SNHLY, CDR2 FYNNEI, per germline. This CDR3 spans 17 amino acids. The CDR3 is CASSVYGLAVNTGELFF. CDR3 nucleotide sequence: TGTGCCAGCAGTGTCTACGGACTAGCAGTCAACACCGGGGAGCTGTTTTTT.

This clone was observed once. The CDR3 region is CATSREREPNEQFF. In nucleotides, the CDR3 is TGTGCCACCAGCAGGGAGCGGGAACCCAATGAGCAGTTCTTC. The chain combines TRBV15 with TRBJ2-1; 7 nucleotides match TRBD2. The CDR3 sequence is 14 residues long. Germline V gene sequence: CDR1 LNHNV, CDR2 YYDKDF (reference sequence). V shed 3 bases and J 6 bases; nucleotides not matched to a gene: 5.

The chain employs TRBV2 and TRBJ2-1; 8 bases align to TRBD2. The junction had 6 bases not matched to a gene; V was cut back by 6 bases and J by 5 bases. There are 14 residues in the CDR3. Germline lookup yields CDR1 SNHLY and CDR2 FYNNEI. CDR3 sequence reads: CASSQREFNNEQFF. CDR3 nucleotide sequence: TGTGCCAGCAGCCAGCGGGAGTTTAACAATGAGCAGTTCTTC.

This chain joins TRBV15 and TRBJ1-1; 8 nucleotides align to TRBD1. The CDR3 is made up of 18 amino acids. CDR1 LNHNV and CDR2 YYDKDF come from the germline V gene (reference sequence). The V and J ends lost 0 bases and 4 bases, in that order; junction bases with no gene match: 13. The DNA for the CDR3 is TGTGCCACCAGCAGAGATCGGCCAGGGGGCTATGGGGGCACTGAAGCTTTCTTT. Translated: CATSRDRPGGYGGTEAFF.

The chain has TRBV30 and TRBJ2-2, with D tentatively TRBD1 or TRBD2 (5 bases each). The germline V gene has CDR1 GTSNPN and CDR2 SVGIG (reference sequence). This CDR3 spans 15 amino acids. With 7 bases removed from V and 1 base from J, the gap between germline ends came to 16 bases. Written as DNA, the CDR3 is TGTGCCTACGTAGGGGAGTTAGGGAACACCGGGGAGCTGTTTTTT. As protein: CAYVGELGNTGELFF.

The chain is built from TRBV18 and TRBJ1-1; no firm D call. Germline V gene lookup returns CDR1 KGHSH and CDR2 LQKENI. The CDR3 loop spans 14 amino acids. With 3 bases removed from V and 1 base from J, the gap between germline ends came to 9 bases. CDR3 nucleotide sequence: TGTGCCAGCTCACCCGGCAGGACGAACACTGAAGCTTTCTTT. Residues: CASSPGRTNTEAFF. The variable domain in full, completed from reference TRBV18 and TRBJ1-1, reads NAGVMQNPRHLVRRRGQEARLRCSPMKGHSHVYWYRQLPEEGLKFMVYLQKENIIDESGMPKERFSAEFPKEGPSILRIQQVVRGDSAAYFCASSPGRTNTEAFFGQGTRLTVV.

V and J are TRBV2 and TRBJ1-5; D perhaps matches TRBD1 (6 bases). The CDR3 runs to 14 residues. Germline loops: CDR1 SNHLY, CDR2 FYNNEI. V lost 7 bases to trimming and J lost 0 bases, with 10 bases between them. The CDR3: CASNPGDSNQPQHF. The CDR3 coding sequence is TGTGCCAGCAACCCAGGGGATAGCAATCAGCCCCAGCATTTT.

V usage is TRBV11-2 and J usage is TRBJ2-2; the D gene is possibly TRBD1 (6 bases). This CDR3 spans 14 amino acids. Germline V CDR1 and CDR2: SGHAT, FQNNGV. V shed 6 bases and J shed 1 base, with 9 bases lying between them. CDR3 DNA sequence: TGTGCCAGCAGGCAACAGGGGAACACCGGGGAGCTGTTTTTT. Translated, it gives CASRQQGNTGELFF.

The V call is TRBV10-3, the J call TRBJ2-7, with a possible D match to TRBD2 (5 bases). Germline assignment: CDR1 ENHRY and CDR2 SYGVKD. This CDR3 is built from 12 residues. Trimming stripped 8 bases from V and 6 bases from J, with 14 bases between. As DNA, the CDR3 is TGTGCCATCGCCCCCGGGGAAGGCGAGCAGTACTTC. Protein product: CAIAPGEGEQYF.

This sequence joins TRBV4-2 and TRBJ2-3; D ambiguous. In germline, CDR1 is LGHNA, CDR2 YNFKEQ. Trimming left V 5 bases short and J 0 bases short, with 12 bases between. The CDR3 is 15 amino acids. Here the CDR3 DNA reads TGTGCCAGCAGCTTGACGAGTTATAGCACAGATACGCAGTATTTT. This gives the protein CASSLTSYSTDTQYF.

This rearrangement joins TRBV6-5 to TRBJ2-5; D remains ambiguous. The V end was cut by 0 bases, the J end by 4 bases, with 9 bases between. There are 14 residues in the CDR3. Germline CDR1 and CDR2: MNHEY and SVGAGI. The CDR3 DNA reads as TGTGCCAGCAGTTACTCGGCCGGTCCAGAGACCCAGTACTTC. Protein: CASSYSAGPETQYF.

J is TRBJ1-2 and V is TRBV6-6; no reliable D call. The germline V gene has CDR1 MNHNY and CDR2 SVGAGI (reference sequence). V was cut by 2 bases and J by 3 bases, with 7 bases left in between. The CDR3 runs 13 residues. CDR3 DNA: TGTGCCAGCAGTTACGGGTTCGACTATGGCTACACCTTC. Its translation is CASSYGFDYGYTF.

The chain recombines TRBV10-2 with TRBJ2-7, with D perhaps TRBD2 (5 bases). Germline CDR1 reads WSHSY; CDR2 reads SAAADI. The CDR3 length is 13 residues. With 8 bases removed from V and 1 base from J, the gap between germline ends came to 12 bases. The CDR3 nucleotides read TGCGCCAGCCTCTTTGAGCGGTCCTACGAGCAGTACTTC. The encoded protein is CASLFERSYEQYF.

The V gene is TRBV5-1, the J gene TRBJ1-4; 7 bases are shared with TRBD1. After removal of 4 bases from V and 4 bases from J, the junction contained 7 bases not matched to a gene. The CDR3 extends over 15 amino acids. CDR1 is SGHRS, CDR2 YFSETQ, per germline. The CDR3 sequence is CASSASGTVNEKLFF. The CDR3 DNA sequence: TGCGCCAGCAGCGCCTCCGGGACAGTTAATGAAAAACTGTTTTTT.

The chain employs TRBV11-3 and TRBJ1-2; a possible D gene is TRBD1 (5 bases). CDR3 size: 14 residues. Germline V gene sequence: CDR1 SGHNT, CDR2 YENEEA. Trimming cost V 0 bases and J 7 bases, with 12 bases left between them. The CDR3 is CASSLEGTYGGYTF. CDR3 DNA: TGTGCCAGCAGCTTAGAAGGGACTTACGGTGGCTACACCTTC.

The chain uses TRBV29-1 and TRBJ1-2, with TRBD1 matching over 7 bases. Germline trimming cut 6 bases from V and 6 bases from J; bases unmatched to any gene: 7. Germline loops: CDR1 SQVTM, CDR2 ANQGSEA. This CDR3 has 12 residues. The CDR3 DNA reads TGCAGCGTCGGGACAGTATATGATGGCTACACCTTC. Translation gives CSVGTVYDGYTF.

CDR3 coding DNA: TGTGCCAGCAGCTTGGACCGGGACACCTCCTACGAGCAGTACTTC. This translates into CASSLDRDTSYEQYF. The rearrangement uses TRBV7-9 and TRBJ2-5; perhaps TRBD1 as D (6 bases). The J call may be mistaken, given a closer DNA end match to TRBJ2-7. Germline V CDR1 and CDR2: SEHNR, FQNEAQ (reference sequence). The length of the CDR3 is 15 residues.

V usage is TRBV21-1 and J usage is TRBJ2-1; the D call of TRBD2 is as the table states it, not checked on the DNA. TRBV21-1 is a recognized pseudogene. This CDR3 comprises 17 residues. The CDR3: CASSNGTSGVSYNEQFF. The CDR3, as DNA: TGTGCCAGCAGCAACGGGACTAGCGGGGTATCCTACAATGAGCAGTTCTTC.